Below are 25 T cell receptor beta chains sequenced from a single sample in a study of glioma-infiltrating T cells. TCR alpha and beta CDR3 regions were amplified from RNA using iRepertoire nested multiplex PCR. TCRdb processed the multiplex PCR reads anew with MiXCR; each CDR3 protein has one entry. The data contain some 99,000 distinct CDR3 sequences, 20% to 25% of them singletons. Sequencing input: glioma tissue, nonneoplastic brain tissue, or PBMCs (not recorded which). The source is a human donor with low-grade glioma or glioblastoma, undergoing nonglioma brain surgery, or in good health (not recorded which).

This clonotype appeared many times. This chain links TRBV7-3 with TRBJ2-1; no definite D call. Germline values: CDR1 SGHTA, CDR2 FQGTGA. This CDR3 has 13 amino acids. Trimming pared 4 bases from V and 7 bases from J, leaving 11 bases between. In DNA, the CDR3 is TGTGCCAGCAGCTCAAGGGTACGGAATGAGCAGTTCTTC. Its translation is CASSSRVRNEQFF.

This clonotype was seen only once. One end of the junction varies from germline; a read error may be responsible. The chain recombines TRBV28 with TRBJ2-1; D might be TRBD2 (7 bases). The germline V gene encodes CDR1 MDHEN and CDR2 SYDVKM. This CDR3 comprises 13 residues. CDR3 sequence (DNA): TGTGCCAGCAGTTCACCGGGGGGCCACGAGCAGCTCTTC. It encodes CASSSPGGHEQLF. The full variable domain, its missing parts supplied by reference TRBV28 and TRBJ2-1, is DVKVTQSSRYLVKRTGEKVFLECVQDMDHENMFWYRQDPGLGLRLIYFSYDVKMKEKGDIPEGYSVSREKKERFSLILESASTNQTSMYLCASSSPGGHEQLFGPGTRLTVL.

This clonotype was seen repeatedly, ten times or more. J is TRBJ2-1 and V is TRBV24-1; D assignment may be TRBD1 or TRBD2 (6 bases each). Between the trimmed V and J ends, which lost 0 bases and 2 bases, there was a span of 10 bases. CDR3 length equals 16 residues. The V gene's germline CDR1 is KGHDR and CDR2 SFDVKD. The CDR3 DNA follows: TGTGCCACCAGTGATTTGCTAGGGGGGACCTACAATGAGCAGTTCTTC. Translation gives CATSDLLGGTYNEQFF.

This clonotype showed up just once. The chain is built from TRBV29-1 and TRBJ1-4; D gene unclear. CDR3 length: 14 residues. Trimming removed 4 bases at V and 8 bases at J, with 17 bases between. CDR1 SQVTM and CDR2 ANQGSEA come from the germline V gene. CDR3 protein: CSVAPWAQAEKLFF. In nucleotides, the CDR3 is TGCAGCGTTGCGCCATGGGCCCAGGCCGAAAAACTGTTTTTT.

This clonotype was seen at least ten times. The chain recombines TRBV19 with TRBJ1-6; 7 nucleotides match TRBD1. The V and J ends lost 10 bases and 7 bases, in that order; junction bases with no gene match: 10. This CDR3 region has 14 residues. The V gene's germline CDR1 is LNHDA and CDR2 SQIVND (reference sequence). The CDR3 DNA reads as TGTGCCACTATTGACAGGGCCGGCAATTCACCCCTCCACTTT. This codes for CATIDRAGNSPLHF.

This clonotype was seen many times. J is TRBJ2-7 and V is TRBV6-2 or TRBV6-3; D remains ambiguous. CDR3 length: 12 amino acids. Per germline, CDR1 MNHEY and CDR2 SVGEGT. V gave up 0 bases and J gave up 7 bases, with 7 bases separating them. The CDR3 DNA is TGTGCCAGCAGTTACTCGTCGAAGGAGCAGTACTTC. Protein product: CASSYSSKEQYF.

The V and J genes are TRBV29-1 and TRBJ2-1, with unresolved D. Germline V gives CDR1 SQVTM, CDR2 ANQGSEA. The CDR3 spans 11 residues. V was trimmed by 4 bases and J by 3 bases, leaving 4 bases between them. CDR3 loop: CSVGNYNEQFF. The CDR3 DNA reads as TGCAGCGTTGGTAACTACAATGAGCAGTTCTTC.

In this sample, this clonotype turned up many times. The V and J genes are TRBV20-1 and TRBJ2-7, with 8 nucleotides matching TRBD1. CDR1 is DFQATT, CDR2 SNEGSKA, per germline (reference sequence). V was pared by 6 bases and J by 13 bases, with 11 bases of the junction left unmatched. This CDR3 is 11 amino acids long. The chain's CDR3 is CSAEDRVEFYF. CDR3 nucleotide sequence: TGCAGTGCCGAGGACAGGGTCGAATTTTACTTC.

This clonotype was recorded only once. This clone may be a read error of a much larger clone one base away. V and J are TRBV4-2 and TRBJ2-1; no clear D gene. V was pared by 0 bases and J by 7 bases, with 10 bases between. This CDR3 contains 14 residues. CDR1 and CDR2 (germline): LGHNA, YNFKEQ. CDR3 loop: CASSQDLPSNEQFF. The DNA of the CDR3 is TGTGCCAGCAGCCAAGATTTGCCTAGTAATGAGCAGTTCTTC.

This clonotype was counted ten times or more. The genes are TRBV7-3 and TRBJ2-1; 8 bases agree with TRBD2. The V gene end was trimmed by 7 bases and the J gene end by 8 bases; junction bases not matched to a gene: 4. Germline CDR1 is SGHTA and CDR2 is FQGTGA. The CDR3 is 12 amino acids. The CDR3 DNA is TGTGCCAGCAAGAGCGGGGGAGATGAGCAGTTCTTC. It encodes CASKSGGDEQFF.

Ten or more counts support this clonotype. The rearrangement links TRBV12-3 or TRBV12-4 to TRBJ1-1; perhaps TRBD1 as D (5 bases). The CDR3 covers 14 residues. Trimming removed 2 bases from V and 1 base from J, with 8 bases in between. CDR3 loop: CASSLRGQNTEAFF. As DNA, the CDR3 is TGTGCCAGCAGTTTAAGGGGTCAGAACACTGAAGCTTTCTTT.

A note on this clonotype: Possible read error: a much larger clone is one base away. V is TRBV6-4 and J is TRBJ2-5, with 10 positions matching TRBD2. This CDR3 has 16 amino acids. Per the germline V gene, CDR1 is MRHNA and CDR2 is SNTAGT. DNA of the CDR3: TGTGCCAGCCGTGACATCCAGCGGGAGGGCCAAGAGACCCAGTACTTC. Translating it yields CASRDIQREGQETQYF.

This clonotype was seen repeatedly, ten times or more. The chain recombines TRBV7-2 with TRBJ2-1; D is perhaps TRBD2 (5 bases). The V gene's germline CDR1 is SGHTA and CDR2 FQGNSA. V was shortened by 2 bases and J by 4 bases, with 15 bases between the two germline ends. This CDR3 contains 16 residues. The CDR3: CASSLNWIAFYNEQFF. The CDR3 region has the DNA TGTGCCAGCAGCTTAAATTGGATAGCGTTTTACAATGAGCAGTTCTTC.

For this clonotype: One end of the junction does not line up with germline, which may come from a read error. This sequence joins TRBV6-2 or TRBV6-3 and TRBJ1-1, with a tentative D call TRBD1 (6 bases). CDR3 length: 12 residues. Germline CDR1 reads MNHEY; CDR2 reads SVGEGT. CDR3 region: CASETGYTEASF. The CDR3 DNA is TGTGCCAGCGAAACAGGGTACACTGAAGCTTCCTTT.

The table lists this clonotype with many counts. The chain employs TRBV28 and TRBJ1-1; D is uncertain. Trimming removed 3 bases from V and 6 bases from J, with 14 bases in between. Germline V gene data show CDR1 as MDHEN and CDR2 as SYDVKM. The CDR3 extends over 14 amino acids. The CDR3 region is CASSFARHIPEAFF. The DNA for the CDR3 is TGTGCCAGCAGTTTCGCGAGGCATATCCCTGAAGCTTTCTTT.

This clonotype showed up many times. This rearrangement joins TRBV10-3 to TRBJ1-2; a weak D match, TRBD1 (5 bases). V was cut by 2 bases and J by 1 base, with 5 bases left in between. This CDR3 has 13 amino acids. Germline V CDR1 and CDR2: ENHRY, SYGVKD. The CDR3 DNA sequence: TGTGCCATCAGTGAGGACAGTAACTATGGCTACACCTTC. Amino acids: CAISEDSNYGYTF.

Remarks on this clonotype: A much larger clone differs by one base, so this may be a read error. The V gene is TRBV28, the J gene TRBJ2-5; possible D gene TRBD2, 6 bases. The V and J ends lost 2 bases and 6 bases respectively, with 10 bases between them. Germline-derived CDR1 and CDR2 are MDHEN and SYDVKM. The CDR3 runs to 13 residues. The DNA for the CDR3 is TGTGCCAGCAGTTTACGGGGGAGTAAGACCCAGTACTTC. Translating gives CASSLRGSKTQYF. Full variable domain (rest looked up from reference TRBV28 and TRBJ2-5): DVKVTQSSRYLVKRTGEKVFLECVQDMDHENMFWYRQDPGLGLRLIYFSYDVKMKEKGDIPEGYSVSREKKERFSLILESASTNQTSMYLCASSLRGSKTQYFGPGTRLLVL.

This clonotype has ten or more counts. The chain carries TRBV7-2 and TRBJ1-1; D is unresolved. Germline CDR1 reads SGHTA; CDR2 reads FQGNSA. Trimming took 5 bases from V and 6 from J, leaving 16 bases between them. CDR3 length: 14 residues. CDR3 residues: CASSPEVPRAEAFF. The CDR3 DNA reads TGTGCCAGCAGCCCGGAGGTCCCGAGGGCTGAAGCTTTCTTT.

This clonotype was seen at least ten times. The chain has TRBV4-2 and TRBJ2-5, with 9 positions matching TRBD2. The CDR3 has 15 amino acids. In germline, CDR1 is LGHNA, CDR2 YNFKEQ. The V and J ends lost 5 bases and 5 bases, in that order; junction bases with no gene match: 9. CDR3 DNA: TGTGCCAGCAGCGTGAGGCGGGGGGGTTTCGAGACCCAGTACTTC. Protein product: CASSVRRGGFETQYF.

Of note for this clonotype: Being one base from a much bigger clone, this may be a read error. No conserved phenylalanine or tryptophan is present at the end of the CDR3, so a read error is the likely explanation. The gene calls are TRBV29-1 and TRBJ2-5; D gene ambiguous. CDR1 SQVTM and CDR2 ANQGSEA come from the germline V gene. The V and J ends lost 6 bases and 4 bases respectively, with 9 bases between them. The CDR3 totals 11 residues. CDR3 residues: CSVNHLETQYI. CDR3 in DNA: TGCAGCGTCAACCACTTAGAGACCCAGTACATC.

This clonotype was counted many times. The chain carries TRBV7-2 and TRBJ1-4; D gene ambiguous. Germline V gives CDR1 SGHTA, CDR2 FQGNSA. The CDR3 is 14 residues long. Trimming removed 5 bases from V and 5 bases from J, with 12 bases in between. The CDR3 nucleotides read TGTGCCAGCAGCGTAGGGCTACAGAATGAAAAACTGTTTTTT. The encoded protein is CASSVGLQNEKLFF.

This clonotype appeared many times. The chain carries TRBV25-1 and TRBJ1-2, with 9 bases fitting TRBD1. CDR3 size: 15 residues. Trimming removed 0 bases from V and 3 bases from J; junction bases left unmatched: 2. CDR1 is MGHDK and CDR2 is SYGVNS in the germline V gene. CDR3 sequence (DNA): TGTGCCAGCAGTGAATATTGGACAGGGGACTATGGCTACACCTTC. This sequence encodes CASSEYWTGDYGYTF.

This clonotype was observed at least ten times. The DNA for the CDR3 is TGTGCCAGCAGCGTAGGGGGAGGGGGCCGAACCACTGAAGCTTTCTTT. It codes for CASSVGGGGRTTEAFF. The chain recombines TRBV9 with TRBJ1-1, with 7 bases that match TRBD1. The junction had 9 bases not matched to a gene; V was cut back by 0 bases and J by 4 bases. The V gene's germline CDR1 is SGDLS and CDR2 YYNGEE. This CDR3 has 16 amino acids.

V usage is TRBV11-3 and J usage is TRBJ1-1, with TRBD1 matching over 8 bases. Germline V lookup: CDR1 SGHNT, CDR2 YENEEA. The CDR3 has 14 amino acids. Germline trimming cut 6 bases from V and 6 bases from J; bases unmatched to any gene: 9. Written as DNA, the CDR3 is TGTGCCAGCAGACGGACAGGGAGTGGGGCTGAAGCTTTCTTT. Its translation: CASRRTGSGAEAFF.

The CDR3 here is CASRILSTVINTDTQYF. The CDR3 DNA reads as TGTGCCAGCAGGATCCTAAGCACCGTGATTAACACAGATACGCAGTATTTT. The chain joins TRBV6-1 to TRBJ2-3; D is undetermined. CDR1 and CDR2 from the germline V gene are MNHNS and SASEGT. The CDR3 totals 17 residues. The V gene lost 6 bases and the J gene lost 2 bases, with 21 bases spanning the gap.